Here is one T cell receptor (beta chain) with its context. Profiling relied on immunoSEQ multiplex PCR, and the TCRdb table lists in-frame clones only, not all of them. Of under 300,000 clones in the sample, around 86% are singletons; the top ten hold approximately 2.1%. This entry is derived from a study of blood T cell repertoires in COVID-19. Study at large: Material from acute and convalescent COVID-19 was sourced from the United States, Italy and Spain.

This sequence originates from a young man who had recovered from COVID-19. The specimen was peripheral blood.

This CDR3 reads CASSLQGAEAFF. The CDR3 DNA reads as TGCGCCAGCAGCCTACAGGGCGCTGAAGCTTTCTTT. The V and J genes are TRBV5-1 and TRBJ1-1; TRBD1 might be the D (6 bases). Germline V gives CDR1 SGHRS, CDR2 YFSETQ. The CDR3 is 12 amino acids. V was trimmed by 4 bases and J by 6 bases, leaving 10 bases between them.